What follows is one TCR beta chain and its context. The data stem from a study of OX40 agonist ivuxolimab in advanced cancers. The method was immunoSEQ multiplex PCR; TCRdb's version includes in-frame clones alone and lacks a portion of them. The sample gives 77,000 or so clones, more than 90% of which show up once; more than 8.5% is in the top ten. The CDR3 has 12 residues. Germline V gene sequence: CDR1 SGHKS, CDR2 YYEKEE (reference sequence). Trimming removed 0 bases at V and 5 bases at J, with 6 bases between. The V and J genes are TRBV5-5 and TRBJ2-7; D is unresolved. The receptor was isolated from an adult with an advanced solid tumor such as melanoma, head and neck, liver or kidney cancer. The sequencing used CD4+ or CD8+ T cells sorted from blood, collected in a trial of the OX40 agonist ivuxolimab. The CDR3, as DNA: TGTGCCAGCAGCTTGGGGGCCCACGAGCAGTACTTC. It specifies CASSLGAHEQYF.